The 21 T cell receptor beta chains below come from one sample, sequenced in a study of blood T cell repertoires in COVID-19. Measured with immunoSEQ multiplex PCR; TCRdb has only the in-frame clones, and not every one. Among approximately 97,000 clones listed, around 88% were seen once. The sequencing input was peripheral blood. The receptor set was obtained from a woman older than 75 with acute or convalescent COVID-19.

The chain links TRBV5-1 to TRBJ2-2, with TRBD1 as a possible D gene (6 bases). The V and J ends lost 5 bases and 8 bases respectively, with 19 bases between them. The CDR3 has 15 residues. Germline V gene data show CDR1 as SGHRS and CDR2 as YFSETQ. Here the CDR3 DNA reads TGCGCCAGCAGTTTTTGGTCCCAGGGGCCAGGGGAGCTGTTTTTT. It encodes CASSFWSQGPGELFF.

The rearrangement joins TRBV11-3 to TRBJ2-5, with 14 bases lining up with TRBD2. Trimming at V came to 0 bases and at J to 5 bases, leaving 5 bases not matched to a gene. The CDR3 totals 17 residues. Germline V gives CDR1 SGHNT, CDR2 YENEEA. For the CDR3, the DNA is TGTGCCAGCAGCTTAGAGGGACTAGCGGGGGCCGGGGAGACCCAGTACTTC. It is translated as CASSLEGLAGAGETQYF.

This clone was recorded only once. The chain is built from TRBV2 and TRBJ2-3; 8 bases fit TRBD2. Germline V gene data show CDR1 as SNHLY and CDR2 as FYNNEI. The CDR3 sequence is 14 residues long. J was trimmed by 1 base and V by 6 bases; bases with no gene match: 3. CDR3 sequence (DNA): TGTGCCAGCAGGGCGGGGGGCGGCACAGATACGCAGTATTTT. Its protein product is CASRAGGGTDTQYF.

The chain has TRBV5-8 and TRBJ2-7; a weak D match, TRBD2 (6 bases). The CDR3 length is 15 residues. Trimming pared 4 bases from V and 4 bases from J, leaving 18 bases between. CDR1 and CDR2 (germline): SGHTS, YDEGEE. For the CDR3, the DNA is TGTGCCAGCAGCCCTTTAGATCCGGGGGTTTACGAGCAGTACTTC. This codes for CASSPLDPGVYEQYF.

J is TRBJ1-6 and V is TRBV11-3; 10 nucleotides line up with TRBD1. The length of the CDR3 is 14 residues. Germline V gene data show CDR1 as SGHNT and CDR2 as YENEEA. Trimming at V came to 1 base and at J to 10 bases, leaving 1 base not matched to a gene. The CDR3 sequence: CASSLGTGGSPLHF. The CDR3 coding sequence is TGTGCCAGCAGCTTAGGGACAGGGGGATCACCCCTCCACTTT.

The V and J genes are TRBV28 and TRBJ1-2, with no clear D. Trimming cost V 3 bases and J 4 bases, with 9 bases left between them. CDR1 and CDR2 from the germline V gene are MDHEN and SYDVKM. The CDR3 covers 13 residues. This CDR3 is CASSFQAIYGYTF. In nucleotides, the CDR3 is TGTGCCAGCAGTTTCCAGGCCATCTATGGCTACACCTTC.

The chain joins TRBV7-9 to TRBJ2-1, with 8 bases matching TRBD1. Germline V gene lookup returns CDR1 SEHNR and CDR2 FQNEAQ (reference sequence). The CDR3 runs to 17 residues. Losses at the gene ends were 4 bases for V and 4 bases for J; bases not matched to a gene: 12. The CDR3 is CASSSSTARGPYNEQFF. In DNA form, the CDR3 reads TGTGCCAGCAGCTCTTCTACCGCCAGGGGGCCTTACAATGAGCAGTTCTTC.

The rearrangement links TRBV10-2 to TRBJ1-6; 7 bases match TRBD1. Germline V gene sequence: CDR1 WSHSY, CDR2 SAAADI. This CDR3 is 14 amino acids long. After removal of 6 bases from V and 8 bases from J, the junction contained 7 bases not matched to a gene. In DNA, the CDR3 is TGCGCCAGCAGGGGACAGTATGTGGATTCACCCCTCCACTTT. This codes for CASRGQYVDSPLHF.

The J gene is TRBJ2-6, the V gene TRBV4-2; 9 bases align to TRBD2. V was clipped by 3 bases and J by 0 bases; unmatched bases: 9. The CDR3 is 19 residues long. CDR1 and CDR2 (germline): LGHNA, YNFKEQ. The CDR3: CASSQRYSGGSSGANVLTF. The CDR3 bases are TGTGCCAGCAGCCAGCGATATAGCGGGGGTAGCTCTGGGGCCAACGTCCTGACTTTC.

The chain recombines TRBV18 with TRBJ2-7; TRBD2 is a possible D gene (6 bases). The ends were cut back, 4 bases at V and 0 bases at J, with 13 bases in the middle. Germline V CDR1 and CDR2: KGHSH, LQKENI. CDR3 size: 15 residues. The CDR3: CASSLGGASSYEQYF. DNA of the CDR3: TGTGCCAGCTCACTTGGCGGGGCCAGCTCCTACGAGCAGTACTTC.

This clone was observed many times. The chain couples TRBV7-8 to TRBJ1-1; TRBD1 is a possible D gene (5 bases). The ends were cut back, 5 bases at V and 0 bases at J, with 22 bases in the middle. Per the germline V gene, CDR1 is SGHVS and CDR2 is FQNEAQ. The CDR3 length is 18 residues. CDR3 bases: TGTGCCAGCAGCCTACGACCACCAGGGACTATCATGAACACTGAAGCTTTCTTT. Its translation: CASSLRPPGTIMNTEAFF.

The genes are TRBV6-5 and TRBJ2-2; 8 bases line up with TRBD1. CDR3 length: 15 residues. Germline assignment: CDR1 MNHEY and CDR2 SVGAGI. The V and J ends lost 6 bases and 2 bases, in that order; junction bases with no gene match: 5. The CDR3 here is CASRQGQANTGELFF. CDR3 coding DNA: TGTGCCAGCAGACAGGGACAGGCTAACACCGGGGAGCTGTTTTTT.

The chain carries TRBV5-4 and TRBJ1-2; 10 bases line up with TRBD1. With V trimmed by 4 bases and J by 5 bases, 5 bases remained unmatched. CDR1 is SGHNT and CDR2 is YYREEE in the germline V gene (reference sequence). This CDR3 has 14 amino acids. CDR3 bases: TGTGCCAGCAGCCCCGACAGGGGGCTTTATGGCTACACCTTC. Translated: CASSPDRGLYGYTF.

The rearrangement joins TRBV2 to TRBJ1-1; D possibly corresponds to TRBD1 (6 bases). The CDR3 covers 12 residues. The V gene's germline CDR1 is SNHLY and CDR2 FYNNEI. Trimming removed 6 bases from V and 4 bases from J, with 9 bases in between. In DNA form, the CDR3 reads TGTGCCAGCAGCTACAGGGCCACTGAAGCTTTCTTT. Encoded protein: CASSYRATEAFF.

The V and J genes are TRBV28 and TRBJ2-7; D perhaps matches TRBD1 (6 bases). The CDR3 loop spans 15 amino acids. CDR1 is MDHEN and CDR2 is SYDVKM in the germline V gene. The V end lost 5 bases, the J end lost 1 base, and 15 bases lay between the germline ends. The CDR3 DNA reads as TGTGCCAGCAGTGGAAGGGACACAGGGTCCTACGAGCAGTACTTC. Residues: CASSGRDTGSYEQYF.

This chain links TRBV19 with TRBJ2-4; D might be TRBD1 (5 bases). The germline V gene encodes CDR1 LNHDA and CDR2 SQIVND (reference sequence). The V and J ends lost 6 bases and 0 bases respectively, with 6 bases between them. This CDR3 is 13 amino acids long. The CDR3 DNA reads TGTGCCAGTAGAGGGGTAGCCAAAAACATTCAGTACTTC. Protein sequence: CASRGVAKNIQYF.

This clone turned up a few times. The CDR3 DNA sequence: TGTGCCAGCAGCTTCCAGGACAGGGGGCGCAGGGAGACCCAGTACTTC. Its protein is CASSFQDRGRRETQYF. The chain recombines TRBV5-6 with TRBJ2-5, with 11 positions matching TRBD1. The V gene end was trimmed by 2 bases and the J gene end by 5 bases; junction bases not matched to a gene: 8. From germline, CDR1 is SGHDT and CDR2 YYEEEE. The CDR3 covers 16 residues.

This clone was found once. The chain uses TRBV2 and TRBJ2-3, with TRBD1 identical over 10 bases. Looked up from germline, CDR1 is SNHLY and CDR2 is FYNNEI. This CDR3 region has 15 residues. V trimming: 4 bases; J trimming: 4 bases; junction bases outside the gene matches: 5. As DNA, the CDR3 is TGTGCCAGCAGTGTCCCGGGACAGGGGCCAGATACGCAGTATTTT. Amino acids: CASSVPGQGPDTQYF.

In its sample, this clone was seen once. The chain recombines TRBV6-1 with TRBJ2-5, with 7 bases aligning to TRBD1. The germline CDR1 and CDR2 sequences are MNHNS and SASEGT. J was trimmed by 3 bases and V by 3 bases; bases with no gene match: 10. The CDR3 totals 16 residues. DNA for the CDR3: TGTGCCAGCAGTGACCTCGGACAGGCGAACAAAGAGACCCAGTACTTC. Its protein product is CASSDLGQANKETQYF.

V gene TRBV2 combines with J gene TRBJ1-1, with D perhaps TRBD1 (5 bases). From germline, CDR1 is SNHLY and CDR2 FYNNEI. The CDR3 spans 12 residues. The ends were cut back, 5 bases at V and 8 bases at J, with 12 bases in the middle. The CDR3 here is CASSTKGREAFF. Here the CDR3 DNA reads TGTGCCAGCAGTACCAAGGGGAGGGAAGCTTTCTTT.

The chain carries TRBV5-4 and TRBJ2-7, with D possibly being TRBD2 (6 bases). Trimming stripped 4 bases from V and 0 bases from J, with 8 bases between. Germline V gives CDR1 SGHNT, CDR2 YYREEE (reference sequence). The CDR3 length is 13 residues. The CDR3 loop reads CASSQTSSYEQYF. The CDR3 bases are TGTGCCAGCAGCCAGACTAGCTCCTACGAGCAGTACTTC.